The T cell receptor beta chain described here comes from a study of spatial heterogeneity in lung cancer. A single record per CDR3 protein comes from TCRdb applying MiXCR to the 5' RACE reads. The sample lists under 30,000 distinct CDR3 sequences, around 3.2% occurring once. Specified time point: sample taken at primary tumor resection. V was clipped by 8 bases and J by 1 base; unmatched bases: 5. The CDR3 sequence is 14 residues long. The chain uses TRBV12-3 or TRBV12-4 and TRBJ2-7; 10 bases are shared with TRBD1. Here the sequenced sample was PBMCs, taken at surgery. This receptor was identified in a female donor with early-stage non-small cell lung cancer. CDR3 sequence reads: CASGRTGGSYEQYF. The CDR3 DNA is TGTGCCAGCGGCCGGACAGGGGGGTCCTACGAGCAGTACTTC.